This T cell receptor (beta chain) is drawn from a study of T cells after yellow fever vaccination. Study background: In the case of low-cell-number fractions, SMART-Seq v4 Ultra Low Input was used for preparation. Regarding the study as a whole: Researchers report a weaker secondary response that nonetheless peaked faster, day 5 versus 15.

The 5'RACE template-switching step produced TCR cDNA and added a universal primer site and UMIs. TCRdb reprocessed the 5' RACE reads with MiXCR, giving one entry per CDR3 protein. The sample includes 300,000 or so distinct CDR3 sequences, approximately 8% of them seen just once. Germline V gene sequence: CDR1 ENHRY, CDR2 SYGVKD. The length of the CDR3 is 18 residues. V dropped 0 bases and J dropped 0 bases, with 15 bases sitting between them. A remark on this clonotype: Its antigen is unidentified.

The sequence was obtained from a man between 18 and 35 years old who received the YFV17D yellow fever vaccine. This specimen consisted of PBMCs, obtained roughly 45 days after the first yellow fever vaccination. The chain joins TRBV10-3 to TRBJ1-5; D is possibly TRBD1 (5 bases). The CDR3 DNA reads TGTGCCATCAGTGAGTCGGTGGGGGGAAGCTATAGCAATCAGCCCCAGCATTTT. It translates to CAISESVGGSYSNQPQHF.